This record covers a single TCR beta chain. These data belong to a study of OX40 agonist ivuxolimab in advanced cancers. TCRdb's copy holds only in-frame clones and misses some; the assay was immunoSEQ multiplex PCR. The table includes tens of thousands of clones, under 95% detected once. The trim removed 2 bases at V and 4 bases at J, leaving 2 bases unmatched. The length of the CDR3 is 15 residues. Germline CDR1 SGHTS, CDR2 YDEGEE. The rearrangement uses TRBV5-8 and TRBJ2-2; 10 bases are shared with TRBD1. The source was CD4+ or CD8+ T cells sorted from blood, collected in a trial of the OX40 agonist ivuxolimab. The TCR comes from an adult with an advanced solid tumor such as melanoma, head and neck, liver or kidney cancer. CDR3 sequence reads: CASSFRDRGTGELFF. The CDR3 DNA sequence: TGTGCCAGCAGCTTCCGGGACAGGGGCACCGGGGAGCTGTTTTTT. The complete variable domain, with remaining parts taken from reference TRBV5-8 and TRBJ2-2, reads EAGVTQSPTHLIKTRGQQATLRCSPISGHTSVYWYQQALGLGLQFLLWYDEGEERNRGNFPPRFSGRQFPNYSSELNVNALELEDSALYLCASSFRDRGTGELFFGEGSRLTVL.